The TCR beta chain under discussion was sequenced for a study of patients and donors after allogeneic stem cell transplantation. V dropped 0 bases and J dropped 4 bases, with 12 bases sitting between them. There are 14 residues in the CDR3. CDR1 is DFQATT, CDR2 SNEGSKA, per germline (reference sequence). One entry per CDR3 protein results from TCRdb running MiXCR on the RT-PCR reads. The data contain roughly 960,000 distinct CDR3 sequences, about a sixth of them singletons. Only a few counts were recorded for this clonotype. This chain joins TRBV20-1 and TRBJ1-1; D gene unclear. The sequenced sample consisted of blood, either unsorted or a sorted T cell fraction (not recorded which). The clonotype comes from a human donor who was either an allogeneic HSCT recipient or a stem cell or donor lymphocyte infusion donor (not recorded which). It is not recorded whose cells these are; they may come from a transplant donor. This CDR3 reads CSARDYRSGTEAFF. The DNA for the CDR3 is TGCAGTGCTAGAGATTATCGGTCGGGCACTGAAGCTTTCTTT.